Included here is one TCR beta chain sequence, with context. The data were produced by immunoSEQ multiplex PCR, yet TCRdb's version contains in-frame clones alone and is incomplete. The sample shows some 370,000 clones, 80% to 90% of them seen only once. The length of the CDR3 is 13 residues. V was pared by 4 bases and J by 1 base, with 8 bases between. Looked up from germline, CDR1 is SGDLS and CDR2 is YYNGEE. The treatment is: around 19 received Ad26.COV2.S at low or high dose, single or two shots; roughly five received placebo; per-sample allocation not given. Day 63 after the first vaccine or placebo injection was the time point for sampling. A Boston donor was an adult aged 18-55 years. The data originate from a study of Ad26.COV2.S vaccination and SARS-CoV-2 variants. Study details: Doses of Ad26.COV2.S were injected into muscle once or twice, 56 days apart.

V is TRBV9 and J is TRBJ1-2; no definite D call. Sequenced here: peripheral blood, sampled in a trial of Ad26.COV2.S vaccine versus placebo. This clonotype was sampled from a person aged 18-60 years who received the Ad26.COV2.S COVID-19 vaccine or a placebo. The CDR3 DNA sequence: TGTGCCAGCAGCACGACGGTTAACTATGGCTACACCTTC. It codes for CASSTTVNYGYTF. Variable domain in full (rest from reference TRBV9 and TRBJ1-2): DSGVTQTPKHLITATGQRVTLRCSPRSGDLSVYWYQQSLDQGLQFLIQYYNGEERAKGNILERFSAQQFPDLHSELNLSSLELGDSALYFCASSTTVNYGYTFGSGTRLTVV.